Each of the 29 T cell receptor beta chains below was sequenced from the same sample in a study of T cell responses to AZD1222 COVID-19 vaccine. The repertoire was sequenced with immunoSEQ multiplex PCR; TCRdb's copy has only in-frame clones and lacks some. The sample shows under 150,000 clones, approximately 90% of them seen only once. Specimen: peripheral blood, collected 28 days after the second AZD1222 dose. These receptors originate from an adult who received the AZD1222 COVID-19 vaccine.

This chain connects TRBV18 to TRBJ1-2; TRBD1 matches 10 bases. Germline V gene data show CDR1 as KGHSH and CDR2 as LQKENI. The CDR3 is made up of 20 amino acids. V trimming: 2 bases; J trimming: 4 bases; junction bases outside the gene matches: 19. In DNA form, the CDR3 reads TGTGCCAGCTCACCAAGTCTAAGTCGGACAGGGGGGTATGATCTCTATGGCTACACCTTC. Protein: CASSPSLSRTGGYDLYGYTF.

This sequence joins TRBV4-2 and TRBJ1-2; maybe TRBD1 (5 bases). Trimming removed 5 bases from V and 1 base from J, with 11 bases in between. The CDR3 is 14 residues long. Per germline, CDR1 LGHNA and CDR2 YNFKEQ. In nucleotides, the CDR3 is TGTGCCAGCAGCTCGGGCAGGGTTAACTATGGCTACACCTTC. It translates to CASSSGRVNYGYTF.

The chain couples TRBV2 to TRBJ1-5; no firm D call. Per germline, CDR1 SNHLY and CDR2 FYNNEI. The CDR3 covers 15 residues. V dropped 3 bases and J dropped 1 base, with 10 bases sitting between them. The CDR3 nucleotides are TGTGCCAGCAGTGAGCTGGGCCGGAGCAATCAGCCCCAGCATTTT. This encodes CASSELGRSNQPQHF.

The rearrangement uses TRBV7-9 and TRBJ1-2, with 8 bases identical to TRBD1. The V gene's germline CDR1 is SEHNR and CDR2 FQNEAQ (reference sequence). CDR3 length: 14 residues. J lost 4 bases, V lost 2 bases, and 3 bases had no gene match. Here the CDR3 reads CASSLPGTGYGYTF. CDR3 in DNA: TGTGCCAGCAGCTTACCCGGGACAGGCTATGGCTACACCTTC.

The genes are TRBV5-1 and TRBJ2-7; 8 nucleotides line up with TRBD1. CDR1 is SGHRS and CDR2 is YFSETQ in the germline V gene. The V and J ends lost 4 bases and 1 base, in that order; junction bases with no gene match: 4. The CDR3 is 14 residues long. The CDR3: CASSTGTGSYEQYF. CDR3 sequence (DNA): TGCGCCAGCAGCACCGGGACAGGATCCTACGAGCAGTACTTC.

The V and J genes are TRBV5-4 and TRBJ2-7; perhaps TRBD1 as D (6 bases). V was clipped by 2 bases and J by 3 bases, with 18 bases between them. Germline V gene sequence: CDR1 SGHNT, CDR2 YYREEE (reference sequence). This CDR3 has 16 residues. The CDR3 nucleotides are TGTGCCAGCAGCTTAATGTCGACAGGCGACCACTACGAGCAGTACTTC. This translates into CASSLMSTGDHYEQYF.

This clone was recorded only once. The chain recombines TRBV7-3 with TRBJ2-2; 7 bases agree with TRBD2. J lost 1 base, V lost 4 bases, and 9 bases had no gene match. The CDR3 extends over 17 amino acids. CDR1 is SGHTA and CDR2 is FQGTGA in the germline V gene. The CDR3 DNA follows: TGTGCCAGCAGCTCCAACCCGTGGACTAGGAACACCGGGGAGCTGTTTTTT. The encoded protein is CASSSNPWTRNTGELFF.

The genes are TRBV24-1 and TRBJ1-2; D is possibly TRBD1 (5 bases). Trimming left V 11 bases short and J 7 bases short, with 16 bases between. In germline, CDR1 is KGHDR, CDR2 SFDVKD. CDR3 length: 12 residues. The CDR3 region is CAIYVGVSGYTF. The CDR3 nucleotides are TGTGCCATTTATGTGGGGGTTTCTGGCTACACCTTC.

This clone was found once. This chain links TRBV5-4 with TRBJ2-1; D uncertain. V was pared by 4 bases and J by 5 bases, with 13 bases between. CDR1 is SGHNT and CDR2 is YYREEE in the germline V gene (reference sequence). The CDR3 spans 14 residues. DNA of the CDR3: TGTGCCAGCAGCCTAGAGCTCGGAAACAATGAGCAGTTCTTC. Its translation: CASSLELGNNEQFF.

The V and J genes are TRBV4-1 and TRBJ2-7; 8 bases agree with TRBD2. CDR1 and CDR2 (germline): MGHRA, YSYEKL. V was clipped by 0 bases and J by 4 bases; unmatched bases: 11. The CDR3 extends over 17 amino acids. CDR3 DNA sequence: TGCGCCAGCAGCCAAGAGGGAGTTGGACTAGCCGAATACGAGCAGTACTTC. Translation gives CASSQEGVGLAEYEQYF.

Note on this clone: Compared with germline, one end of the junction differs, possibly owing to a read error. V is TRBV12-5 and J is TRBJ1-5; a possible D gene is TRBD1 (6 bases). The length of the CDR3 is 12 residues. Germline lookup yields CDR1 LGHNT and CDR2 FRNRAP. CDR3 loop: CTLTGGKQPQHF. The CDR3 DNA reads TGTACTCTGACGGGGGGCAAGCAGCCCCAGCATTTT.

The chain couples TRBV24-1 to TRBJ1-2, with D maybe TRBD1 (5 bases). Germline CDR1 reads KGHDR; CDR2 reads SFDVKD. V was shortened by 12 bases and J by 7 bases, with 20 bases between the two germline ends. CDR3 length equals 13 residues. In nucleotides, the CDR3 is TGTGCCTCAAATTCAGGGCCTGGGGGTGGCTACACCTTC. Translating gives CASNSGPGGGYTF.

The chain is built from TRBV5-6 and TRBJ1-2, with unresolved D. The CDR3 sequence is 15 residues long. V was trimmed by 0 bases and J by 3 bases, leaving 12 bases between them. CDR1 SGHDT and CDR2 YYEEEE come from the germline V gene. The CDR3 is CASSLGGDGYYGYTF. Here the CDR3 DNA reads TGTGCCAGCAGCTTGGGGGGAGACGGCTACTATGGCTACACCTTC.

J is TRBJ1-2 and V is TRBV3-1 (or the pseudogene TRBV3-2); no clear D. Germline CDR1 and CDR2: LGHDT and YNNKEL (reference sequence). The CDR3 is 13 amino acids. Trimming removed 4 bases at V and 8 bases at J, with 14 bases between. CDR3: CASSPVHLGGYTF. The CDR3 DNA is TGTGCCAGCAGCCCCGTCCACCTCGGGGGCTACACCTTC.

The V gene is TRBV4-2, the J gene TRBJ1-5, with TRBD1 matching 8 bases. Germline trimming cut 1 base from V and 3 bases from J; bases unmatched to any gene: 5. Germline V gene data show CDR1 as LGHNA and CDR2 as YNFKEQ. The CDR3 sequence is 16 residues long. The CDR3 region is CASSQVTRGPNQPQHF. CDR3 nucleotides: TGTGCCAGCAGCCAAGTTACCAGGGGGCCCAATCAGCCCCAGCATTTT.

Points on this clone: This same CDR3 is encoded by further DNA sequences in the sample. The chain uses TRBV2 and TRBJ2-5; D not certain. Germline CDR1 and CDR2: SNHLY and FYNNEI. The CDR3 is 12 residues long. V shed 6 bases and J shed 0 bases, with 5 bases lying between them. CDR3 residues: CASSAYQETQYF. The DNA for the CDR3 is TGTGCCAGCAGCGCCTACCAAGAGACCCAGTACTTC.

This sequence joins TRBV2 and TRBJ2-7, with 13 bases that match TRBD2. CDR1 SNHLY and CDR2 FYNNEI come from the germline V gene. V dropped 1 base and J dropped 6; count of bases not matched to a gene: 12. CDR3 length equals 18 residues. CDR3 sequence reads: CASSEEVLAGGPGREQYF. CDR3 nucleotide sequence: TGTGCCAGCAGTGAAGAGGTACTAGCGGGAGGGCCAGGACGCGAGCAGTACTTC.

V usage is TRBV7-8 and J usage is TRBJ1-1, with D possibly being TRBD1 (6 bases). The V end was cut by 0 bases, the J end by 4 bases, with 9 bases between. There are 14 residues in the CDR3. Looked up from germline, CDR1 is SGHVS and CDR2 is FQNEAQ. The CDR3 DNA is TGTGCCAGCAGCTTAGCAGGGGGGTCCACTGAAGCTTTCTTT. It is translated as CASSLAGGSTEAFF. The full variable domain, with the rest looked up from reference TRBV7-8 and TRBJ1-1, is GAGVSQSPRYKVAKRGQDVALRCDPISGHVSLFWYQQALGQGPEFLTYFQNEAQLDKSGLPSDRFFAERPEGSVSTLKIQRTQQEDSAVYLCASSLAGGSTEAFFGQGTRLTVV.

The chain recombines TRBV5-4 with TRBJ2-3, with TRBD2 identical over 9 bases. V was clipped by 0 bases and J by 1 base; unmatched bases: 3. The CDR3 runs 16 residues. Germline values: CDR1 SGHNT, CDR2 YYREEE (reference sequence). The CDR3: CASSLGRGGGTDTQYF. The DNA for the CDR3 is TGTGCCAGCAGCTTGGGGCGGGGGGGAGGCACAGATACGCAGTATTTT.

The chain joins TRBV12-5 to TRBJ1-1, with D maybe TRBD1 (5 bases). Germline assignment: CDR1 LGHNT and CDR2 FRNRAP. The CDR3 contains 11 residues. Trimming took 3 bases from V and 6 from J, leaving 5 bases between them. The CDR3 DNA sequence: TGTGCTAGTGGTTTAGGGGCTGAAGCTTTCTTT. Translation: CASGLGAEAFF.

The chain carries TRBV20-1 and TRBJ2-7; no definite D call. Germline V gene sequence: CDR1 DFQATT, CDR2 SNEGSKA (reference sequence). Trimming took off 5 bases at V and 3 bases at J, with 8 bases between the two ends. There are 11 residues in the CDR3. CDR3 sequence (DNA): TGCAGTGCTCCCGAAAACTACGAGCAGTACTTC. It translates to CSAPENYEQYF.

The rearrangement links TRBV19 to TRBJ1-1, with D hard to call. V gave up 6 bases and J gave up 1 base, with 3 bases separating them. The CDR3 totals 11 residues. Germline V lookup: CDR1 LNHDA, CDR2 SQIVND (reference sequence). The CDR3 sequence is CASRTNTEAFF. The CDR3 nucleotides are TGTGCCAGTAGGACGAACACTGAAGCTTTCTTT.

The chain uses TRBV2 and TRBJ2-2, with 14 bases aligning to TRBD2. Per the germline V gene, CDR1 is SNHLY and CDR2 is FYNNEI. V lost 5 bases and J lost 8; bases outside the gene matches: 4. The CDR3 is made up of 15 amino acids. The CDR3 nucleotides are TGTGCCAGCAGTCGACTAGCGGGAGGGCGAGGGGAGCTGTTTTTT. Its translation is CASSRLAGGRGELFF.

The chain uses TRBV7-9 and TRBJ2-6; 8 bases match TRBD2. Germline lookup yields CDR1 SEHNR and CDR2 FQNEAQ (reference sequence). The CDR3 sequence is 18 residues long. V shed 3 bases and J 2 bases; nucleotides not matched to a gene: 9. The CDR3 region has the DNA TGTGCCAGCAGCTTCGGCGGCGGGGGGAGGCCTGGGGCCAACGTCCTGACTTTC. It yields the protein CASSFGGGGRPGANVLTF.

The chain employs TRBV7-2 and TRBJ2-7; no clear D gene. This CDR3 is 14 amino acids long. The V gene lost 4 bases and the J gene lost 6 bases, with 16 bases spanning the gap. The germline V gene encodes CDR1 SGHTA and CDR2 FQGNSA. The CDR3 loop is CASSYQLGSPEQYF. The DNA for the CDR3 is TGTGCCAGCAGCTACCAGTTGGGGTCCCCCGAGCAGTACTTC.

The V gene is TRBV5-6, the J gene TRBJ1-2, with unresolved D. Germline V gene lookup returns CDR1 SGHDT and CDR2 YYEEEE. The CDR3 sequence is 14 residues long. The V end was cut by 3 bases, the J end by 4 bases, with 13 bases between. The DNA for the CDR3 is TGTGCCAGCAGCTGGCCGGGGTCCAGCTATGGCTACACCTTC. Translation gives CASSWPGSSYGYTF.

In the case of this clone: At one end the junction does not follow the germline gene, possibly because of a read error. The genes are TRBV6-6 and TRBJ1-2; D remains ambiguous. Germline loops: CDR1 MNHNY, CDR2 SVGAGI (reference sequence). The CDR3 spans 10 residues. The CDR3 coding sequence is TGTGCCAGCAGTTACTCGTGGCAGTCCTTC. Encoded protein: CASSYSWQSF.

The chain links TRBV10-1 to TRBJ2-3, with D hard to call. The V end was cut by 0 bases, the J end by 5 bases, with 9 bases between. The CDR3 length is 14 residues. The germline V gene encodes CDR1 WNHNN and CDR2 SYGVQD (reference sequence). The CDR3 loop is CASSESSKRDTQYF. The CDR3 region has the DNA TGCGCCAGCAGTGAGTCGAGTAAAAGAGATACGCAGTATTTT.

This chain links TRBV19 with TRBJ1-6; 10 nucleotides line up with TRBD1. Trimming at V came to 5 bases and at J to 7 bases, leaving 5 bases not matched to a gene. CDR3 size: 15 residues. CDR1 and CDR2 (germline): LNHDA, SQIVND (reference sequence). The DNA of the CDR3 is TGTGCCAGTAGTCGGACAGGGGGTGGAAATTCACCCCTCCACTTT. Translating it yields CASSRTGGGNSPLHF.